The clone carrying this TCR beta chain has only a few counts. The source of the sample is a study of T cells in Graves' hyperthyroidism and ophthalmopathy. It was RNA transcripts that yielded the amplified TCR beta CDR3 regions. Carried out on the TCR CDR3, a first-round RT-PCR used the HTBI primer set. Via MiXCR, TCRdb re-called the multiplex PCR reads, giving one row per CDR3 protein. The table has 400,000 to 500,000 distinct CDR3 sequences, 14% to 15% seen once; the top ten hold around 14%. Germline lookup yields CDR1 SGHRS and CDR2 YFSETQ. This CDR3 is built from 19 residues. J gave up 0 bases and V 3 bases, and 14 bases lay outside the gene matches.

The source of this sequence is a man younger than 35 with Graves' ophthalmopathy. The chain links TRBV5-1 to TRBJ2-7; TRBD2 aligns across 11 bases. Sequencing used blood. The CDR3 nucleotides are TGCGCCAGCAGCTCCACTAGCGGGGGAAACTCATTTTACTCCTACGAGCAGTACTTC. Translating it yields CASSSTSGGNSFYSYEQYF.